This entry features one T cell receptor beta chain sequence. In germline, CDR1 is SNHLY, CDR2 FYNNEI. CDR3 length equals 13 residues. Primers: 60 Vbeta forward and 13 Jbeta reverse. The table came from immunoSEQ multiplex PCR; TCRdb's copy has only in-frame clones and leaves some out. This table holds 130,000 to 150,000 clones. The data stem from a study of cytomegalovirus exposure and HLA in healthy donors. In the study overall: Prior work identified roughly 120 million unique TCR beta sequences in some 200 million T cells.

Sequencing input: PBMCs. The chain has TRBV2 and TRBJ1-1; D unresolved. The sequence derives from a male donor in good health and CMV-seronegative. CDR3 protein: CVQILQMNTEAFF. In DNA, the CDR3 is TGTGTACAGATCCTACAAATGAACACTGAAGCTTTCTTT. Combining the CDR3 with reference TRBV2 and TRBJ1-1 gives the whole variable domain EPEVTQTPSHQVTQMGQEVILRCVPISNHLYFYWYRQILGQKVEFLVSFYNNEISEKSEIFDDQFSVERPDGSNFTLKIRSTKLEDSAMYFCVQILQMNTEAFFGQGTRLTVV.